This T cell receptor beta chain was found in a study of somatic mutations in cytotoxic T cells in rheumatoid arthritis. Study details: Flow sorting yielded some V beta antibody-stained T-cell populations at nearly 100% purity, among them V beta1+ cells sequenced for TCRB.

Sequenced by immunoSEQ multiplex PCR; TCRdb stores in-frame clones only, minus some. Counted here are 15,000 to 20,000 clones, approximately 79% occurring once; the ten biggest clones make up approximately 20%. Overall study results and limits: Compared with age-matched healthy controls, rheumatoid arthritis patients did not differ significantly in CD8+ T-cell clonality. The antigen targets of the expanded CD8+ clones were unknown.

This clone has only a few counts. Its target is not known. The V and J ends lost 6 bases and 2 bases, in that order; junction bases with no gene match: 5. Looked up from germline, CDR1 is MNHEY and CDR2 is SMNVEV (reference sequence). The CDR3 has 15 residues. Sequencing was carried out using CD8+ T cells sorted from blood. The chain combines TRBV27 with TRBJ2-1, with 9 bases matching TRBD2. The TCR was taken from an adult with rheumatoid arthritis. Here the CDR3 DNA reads TGTGCCAGCAGGTTAACTAGCGGGCCCTACAATGAGCAGTTCTTC. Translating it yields CASRLTSGPYNEQFF.